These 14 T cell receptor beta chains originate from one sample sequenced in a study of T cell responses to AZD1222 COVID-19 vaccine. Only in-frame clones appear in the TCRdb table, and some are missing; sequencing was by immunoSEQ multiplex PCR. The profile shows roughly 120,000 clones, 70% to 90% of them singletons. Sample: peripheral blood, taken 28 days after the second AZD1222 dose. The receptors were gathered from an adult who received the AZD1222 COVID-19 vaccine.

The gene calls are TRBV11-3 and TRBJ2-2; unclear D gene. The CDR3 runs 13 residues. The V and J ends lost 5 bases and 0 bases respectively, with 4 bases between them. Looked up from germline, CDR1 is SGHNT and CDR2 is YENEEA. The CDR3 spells CASSPPNTGELFF. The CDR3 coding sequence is TGTGCCAGCAGCCCCCCGAACACCGGGGAGCTGTTTTTT.

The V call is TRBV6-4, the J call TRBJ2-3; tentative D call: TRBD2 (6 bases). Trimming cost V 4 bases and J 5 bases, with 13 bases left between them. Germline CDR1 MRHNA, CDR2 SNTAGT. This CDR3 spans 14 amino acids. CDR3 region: CASSARLVGDTQYF. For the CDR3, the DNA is TGTGCCAGCAGTGCAAGACTAGTAGGAGATACGCAGTATTTT.

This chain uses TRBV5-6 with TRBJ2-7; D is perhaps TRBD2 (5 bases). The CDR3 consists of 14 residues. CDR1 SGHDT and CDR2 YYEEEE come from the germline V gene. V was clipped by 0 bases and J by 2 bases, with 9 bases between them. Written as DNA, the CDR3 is TGTGCCAGCAGCTTGGGAGGGAGTACCTACGAGCAGTACTTC. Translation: CASSLGGSTYEQYF. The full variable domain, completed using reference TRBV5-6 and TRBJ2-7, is DAGVTQSPTHLIKTRGQQVTLRCSPKSGHDTVSWYQQALGQGPQFIFQYYEEEERQRGNFPDRFSGHQFPNYSSELNVNALLLGDSALYLCASSLGGSTYEQYFGPGTRLTVT.

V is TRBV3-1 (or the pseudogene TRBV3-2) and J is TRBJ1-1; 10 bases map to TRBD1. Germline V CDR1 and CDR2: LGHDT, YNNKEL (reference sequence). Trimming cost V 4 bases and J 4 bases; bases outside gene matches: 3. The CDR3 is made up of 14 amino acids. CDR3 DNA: TGTGCCAGCAGCCCCGGACAGGGGGTCACTGAAGCTTTCTTT. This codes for CASSPGQGVTEAFF.

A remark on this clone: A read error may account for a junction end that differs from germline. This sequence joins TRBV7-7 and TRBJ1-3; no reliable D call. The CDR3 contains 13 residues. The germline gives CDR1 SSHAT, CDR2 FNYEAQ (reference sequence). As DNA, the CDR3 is TGTGCTAGCAGCTTAAATGCTGGAAACACCATATATTTT. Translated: CASSLNAGNTIYF.

For the CDR3, the DNA is TGTGCCAGCAGTTTAGGGCCGGGGAGTACAGATACGCAGTATTTT. It yields the protein CASSLGPGSTDTQYF. The J gene is TRBJ2-3, the V gene TRBV28; TRBD2 might be the D (5 bases). Trimming cost V 2 bases and J 3 bases, with 12 bases left between them. Germline loops: CDR1 MDHEN, CDR2 SYDVKM. The CDR3 consists of 15 residues.

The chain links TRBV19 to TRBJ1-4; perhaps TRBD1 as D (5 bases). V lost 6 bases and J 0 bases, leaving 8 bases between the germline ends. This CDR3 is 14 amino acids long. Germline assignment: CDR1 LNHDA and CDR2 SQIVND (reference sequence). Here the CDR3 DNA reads TGTGCCAGTAGCCGACAGACAACTAATGAAAAACTGTTTTTT. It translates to CASSRQTTNEKLFF.

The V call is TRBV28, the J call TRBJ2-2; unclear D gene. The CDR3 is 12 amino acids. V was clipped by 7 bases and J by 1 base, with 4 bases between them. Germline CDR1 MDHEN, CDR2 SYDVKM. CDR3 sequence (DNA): TGTGCCAGCATCCAGAACACCGGGGAGCTGTTTTTT. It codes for CASIQNTGELFF.

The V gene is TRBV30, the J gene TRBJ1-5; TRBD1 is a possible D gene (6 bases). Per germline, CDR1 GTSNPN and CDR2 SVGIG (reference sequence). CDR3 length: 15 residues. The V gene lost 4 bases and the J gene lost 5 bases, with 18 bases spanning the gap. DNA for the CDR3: TGTGCCTGGAAATTTCCGGACAGCATTCATCAGCCCCAGCATTTT. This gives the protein CAWKFPDSIHQPQHF.

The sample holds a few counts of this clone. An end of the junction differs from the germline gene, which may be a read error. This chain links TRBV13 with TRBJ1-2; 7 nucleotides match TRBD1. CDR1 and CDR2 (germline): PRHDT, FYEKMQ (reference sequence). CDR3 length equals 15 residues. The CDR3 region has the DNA TGTGCCAGCAGCTTGGGACAGCAGGTCATAACTCATTTCCGTTTC. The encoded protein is CASSLGQQVITHFRF.

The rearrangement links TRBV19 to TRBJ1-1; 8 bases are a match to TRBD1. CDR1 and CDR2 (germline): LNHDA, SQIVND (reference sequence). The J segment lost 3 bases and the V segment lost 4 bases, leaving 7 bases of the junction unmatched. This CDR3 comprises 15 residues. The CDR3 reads CASSKGQGWDTEAFF. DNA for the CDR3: TGTGCCAGTAGTAAAGGACAGGGATGGGACACTGAAGCTTTCTTT.

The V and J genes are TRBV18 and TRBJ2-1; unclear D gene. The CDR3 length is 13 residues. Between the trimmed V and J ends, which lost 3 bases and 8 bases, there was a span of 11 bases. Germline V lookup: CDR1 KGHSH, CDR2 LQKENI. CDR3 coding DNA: TGTGCCAGCTCACCGGCCAGTTGGGATGAGCAGTTCTTC. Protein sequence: CASSPASWDEQFF.

The CDR3 loop reads CASSLRDGYGYTF. The CDR3 coding sequence is TGTGCCAGCAGCCTCCGGGACGGCTATGGCTACACCTTC. V gene TRBV6-4 combines with J gene TRBJ1-2, with a weak D call TRBD1 (5 bases). Germline V gives CDR1 MRHNA, CDR2 SNTAGT. V dropped 6 bases and J dropped 4 bases, with 12 bases sitting between them. This CDR3 is 13 amino acids long.

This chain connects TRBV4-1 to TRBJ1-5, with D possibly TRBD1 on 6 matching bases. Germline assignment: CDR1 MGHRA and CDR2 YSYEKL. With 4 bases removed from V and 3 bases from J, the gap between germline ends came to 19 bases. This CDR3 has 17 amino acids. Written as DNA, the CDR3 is TGCGCCAGCAGCCTCCGAGGGGCAGGGGATGACAATCAGCCCCAGCATTTT. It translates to CASSLRGAGDDNQPQHF.